The 30 T cell receptor beta chains in this list originate from one sample, sequenced in a study of cytomegalovirus exposure and HLA in healthy donors. Both 60 Vbeta primers and 13 Jbeta primers went into the PCR. Repertoires were generated with immunoSEQ multiplex PCR, while TCRdb's copy carries only in-frame clones and drops some. The table records 150,000 to 160,000 clones, 74% of them present only once. The sequencing sample was made of PBMCs. These receptors came from a man aged 25 to 40 in good health and CMV-seronegative.

This clone was found a few times. The rearrangement links TRBV4-3 to TRBJ1-2; TRBD1 matches at 7 bases. Germline V gives CDR1 LGHNA, CDR2 YSLEER. The CDR3 spans 13 residues. The ends lost 1 base at V and 4 bases at J; junction bases unmatched: 0. The CDR3 loop reads CASSQGQGYGYTF. The CDR3 nucleotides read TGCGCCAGCAGCCAAGGACAGGGCTATGGCTACACCTTC.

The gene calls are TRBV7-2 and TRBJ1-2, with D hard to call. Germline values: CDR1 SGHTA, CDR2 FQGNSA. Trimming cost V 1 base and J 4 bases, with 13 bases left between them. The CDR3 is made up of 15 amino acids. CDR3 in DNA: TGTGCCAGCAGCTTAGAAGTCAGTAACCTCTATGGCTACACCTTC. Amino acids: CASSLEVSNLYGYTF.

V usage is TRBV29-1 and J usage is TRBJ2-7; a weak D match, TRBD1 (6 bases). Trimming shortened V by 3 bases and J by 2 bases, and 8 bases separated the two germline ends. The CDR3 loop spans 12 amino acids. CDR1 is SQVTM and CDR2 is ANQGSEA in the germline V gene. CDR3 bases: TGCAGCGTTGAGCAGGGGCCCTACGAGCAGTACTTC. This sequence encodes CSVEQGPYEQYF.

The chain is built from TRBV19 and TRBJ1-2; TRBD1 agrees at 9 bases. The CDR3 is 14 residues long. V shed 5 bases, J shed 7 bases, and the junction held 8 bases outside the gene matches. Germline CDR1 LNHDA, CDR2 SQIVND (reference sequence). CDR3 protein: CASSAGTGSIGYTF. For the CDR3, the DNA is TGTGCCAGTAGTGCCGGGACAGGGTCGATTGGCTACACCTTC.

The chain links TRBV15 to TRBJ1-6, with D possibly being TRBD1 (5 bases). V gave up 0 bases and J gave up 8 bases, with 11 bases separating them. The CDR3 spans 15 residues. The V gene's germline CDR1 is LNHNV and CDR2 YYDKDF (reference sequence). The CDR3 DNA follows: TGTGCCACCAGCAGAGAAGCAGGGCTGGATTCACCCCTCCACTTT. This sequence encodes CATSREAGLDSPLHF.

This chain connects TRBV5-6 to TRBJ2-5, with TRBD1 identical over 9 bases. The DNA end is a closer match to TRBJ2-7, so the J assignment may be wrong. The CDR3 length is 14 residues. Germline-derived CDR1 and CDR2 are SGHDT and YYEEEE. The CDR3 loop reads CASSYPTGGHEQYF. CDR3 DNA sequence: TGTGCCAGCAGCTATCCCACAGGGGGCCACGAGCAGTACTTC.

CDR3 DNA: TGTGCCACCAGCAGAGCCAGGGGTTGGACCGGGGAGCTGTTTTTT. Amino acid sequence: CATSRARGWTGELFF. The V call is TRBV15, the J call TRBJ2-2, with D possibly being TRBD1 (6 bases). The V end lost 1 base, the J end lost 5 bases, and 11 bases lay between the germline ends. Germline values: CDR1 LNHNV, CDR2 YYDKDF (reference sequence). The CDR3 covers 15 residues.

V and J are TRBV28 and TRBJ2-7; D gene ambiguous. With 5 bases removed from V and 0 bases from J, the gap between germline ends came to 11 bases. Per the germline V gene, CDR1 is MDHEN and CDR2 is SYDVKM. This CDR3 comprises 14 residues. CDR3 in amino acids: CASSLTITSYEQYF. The CDR3 DNA reads as TGTGCCAGCAGTCTAACGATAACCTCCTACGAGCAGTACTTC.

The chain uses TRBV13 and TRBJ1-4; TRBD1 agrees at 7 bases. Germline-derived CDR1 and CDR2 are PRHDT and FYEKMQ (reference sequence). Unmatched junction bases numbered 6, after V lost 5 bases and J lost 6 bases. This CDR3 is built from 14 residues. The CDR3 DNA reads TGTGCCAGCAGCCATAGAGGGACAGATGAAAAACTGTTTTTT. Its translation is CASSHRGTDEKLFF.

The chain combines TRBV4-3 with TRBJ1-1; no reliable D call. The length of the CDR3 is 14 residues. Trimming took off 1 base at V and 3 bases at J, with 9 bases between the two ends. Germline V gene lookup returns CDR1 LGHNA and CDR2 YSLEER. CDR3 nucleotide sequence: TGCGCCAGCAGCCAAGCCACGCCGGACACTGAAGCTTTCTTT. This codes for CASSQATPDTEAFF.

DNA of the CDR3: TGTGCCAGCAGCTTAGGGGGGGGCTGGGCTGAAGCTTTCTTT. Encoded protein: CASSLGGGWAEAFF. The chain joins TRBV7-2 to TRBJ1-1, with D possibly matching TRBD1 (6 bases). Trimming took off 1 base at V and 6 bases at J, with 12 bases between the two ends. The germline V gene encodes CDR1 SGHTA and CDR2 FQGNSA. This CDR3 is 14 amino acids long.

The chain is built from TRBV9 and TRBJ2-1; 12 bases align to TRBD2. The germline V gene has CDR1 SGDLS and CDR2 YYNGEE. J was trimmed by 6 bases and V by 0 bases; bases with no gene match: 10. The CDR3 has 18 residues. The CDR3, as DNA: TGTGCCAGCAGCGTAGGGGCTAGCGGGGGGGGAGCGTCCAATGAGCAGTTCTTC. This encodes CASSVGASGGGASNEQFF.

The V and J genes are TRBV30 and TRBJ2-5, with 7 bases lining up with TRBD1. The assigned J gene may be wrong: the sequence end matches TRBJ2-7 better. Germline V CDR1 and CDR2: GTSNPN, SVGIG (reference sequence). This CDR3 is built from 11 residues. The CDR3 DNA reads as TGTGCCGGCCGACAGGGCTACGAGCAGTACTTC. As protein: CAGRQGYEQYF.

This rearrangement joins TRBV19 to TRBJ1-5; D is perhaps TRBD1 (6 bases). Per germline, CDR1 LNHDA and CDR2 SQIVND (reference sequence). The CDR3 has 14 residues. Trimming shortened V by 8 bases and J by 4 bases, and 15 bases separated the two germline ends. DNA of the CDR3: TGTGCCAGTGGTCCGGGACACCTTAATCAGCCCCAGCATTTT. Protein: CASGPGHLNQPQHF. Looking up the rest from reference TRBV19 and TRBJ1-5 gives the full variable domain: DGGITQSPKYLFRKEGQNVTLSCEQNLNHDAMYWYRQDPGQGLRLIYYSQIVNDFQKGDIAEGYSVSREKKESFPLTVTSAQKNPTAFYLCASGPGHLNQPQHFGDGTRLSIL.

This clone was seen once. The chain couples TRBV7-2 to TRBJ2-5, with D perhaps TRBD2 (5 bases). The germline CDR1 and CDR2 sequences are SGHTA and FQGNSA. V lost 5 bases to trimming and J lost 5 bases, with 18 bases between them. The CDR3 runs 15 residues. The CDR3 loop is CASSAAGTPGETQYF. Here the CDR3 DNA reads TGTGCCAGCAGCGCGGCGGGTACGCCCGGGGAGACCCAGTACTTC. Complete variable domain (other parts from reference TRBV7-2 and TRBJ2-5): GAGVSQSPSNKVTEKGKDVELRCDPISGHTALYWYRQSLGQGLEFLIYFQGNSAPDKSGLPSDRFSAERTGGSVSTLTIQRTQQEDSAVYLCASSAAGTPGETQYFGPGTRLLVL.

This clone was seen just once. The chain employs TRBV6-4 and TRBJ2-3; 7 bases are a match to TRBD2. CDR1 is MRHNA and CDR2 is SNTAGT in the germline V gene. The V gene end was trimmed by 7 bases and the J gene end by 0 bases; junction bases not matched to a gene: 7. This CDR3 has 15 residues. The CDR3 spells CASKSGGGSTDTQYF. For the CDR3, the DNA is TGTGCCAGCAAATCGGGCGGGGGTAGCACAGATACGCAGTATTTT.

The chain is built from TRBV6-5 and TRBJ1-2; 7 bases fit TRBD1. V shed 2 bases and J 4 bases; nucleotides not matched to a gene: 1. This CDR3 is built from 13 residues. CDR1 is MNHEY, CDR2 SVGAGI, per germline. CDR3 protein: CASSYRQGYGYTF. CDR3 nucleotides: TGTGCCAGCAGTTACCGACAGGGCTATGGCTACACCTTC.

For this clone: An end of the junction does not agree with germline; a read error may underlie this. This chain links TRBV6-5 with TRBJ1-2; TRBD1 matches 8 bases. This CDR3 contains 15 residues. Germline V gene sequence: CDR1 MNHEY, CDR2 SVGAGI. The CDR3 DNA reads as TGTGCCAGCAGTCCCCGGGACAGGTGGGGCGGAGGCTACCCCTTC. This codes for CASSPRDRWGGGYPF.

This clone showed up just a few times. This chain joins TRBV11-2 and TRBJ1-2, with 7 nucleotides matching TRBD1. This CDR3 comprises 13 residues. Germline CDR1 is SGHAT and CDR2 is FQNNGV. The trim removed 4 bases at V and 4 bases at J, leaving 3 bases unmatched. The CDR3 is CASSYGTAYGYTF. The CDR3 DNA follows: TGTGCCAGCAGCTACGGGACAGCCTATGGCTACACCTTC. Complete variable domain (other parts from reference TRBV11-2 and TRBJ1-2): EAGVAQSPRYKIIEKRQSVAFWCNPISGHATLYWYQQILGQGPKLLIQFQNNGVVDDSQLPKDRFSAERLKGVDSTLKIQPAKLEDSAVYLCASSYGTAYGYTFGSGTRLTVV.

About this clone itself: Other DNA sequences from this sample encode an identical CDR3 as well. The chain has TRBV5-1 and TRBJ2-5; a possible D gene is TRBD1 (5 bases). The V gene's germline CDR1 is SGHRS and CDR2 YFSETQ. V lost 0 bases, J lost 2 bases, and 8 bases lay in between. CDR3 size: 14 residues. CDR3 sequence (DNA): TGCGCCAGCAGCTTGGGTTCAGGGCAAGAGACCCAGTACTTC. It yields the protein CASSLGSGQETQYF.

V is TRBV5-6 and J is TRBJ2-2; 12 bases are a match to TRBD1. Unmatched junction bases numbered 0, after V lost 0 bases and J lost 3 bases. CDR3 length equals 16 residues. CDR1 and CDR2 (germline): SGHDT, YYEEEE. CDR3 sequence: CASSLGDRGHTGELFF. As DNA, the CDR3 is TGTGCCAGCAGCTTGGGGGACAGGGGGCACACCGGGGAGCTGTTTTTT. Looking up the rest from reference TRBV5-6 and TRBJ2-2 gives the full variable domain: DAGVTQSPTHLIKTRGQQVTLRCSPKSGHDTVSWYQQALGQGPQFIFQYYEEEERQRGNFPDRFSGHQFPNYSSELNVNALLLGDSALYLCASSLGDRGHTGELFFGEGSRLTVL.

The chain carries TRBV5-4 and TRBJ2-7; TRBD2 might be the D (5 bases). Germline V lookup: CDR1 SGHNT, CDR2 YYREEE (reference sequence). Trimming took 0 bases from V and 3 from J, leaving 7 bases between them. This CDR3 contains 13 residues. This chain's CDR3 is CASSLALDYEQYF. As DNA, the CDR3 is TGTGCCAGCAGCTTGGCACTAGACTACGAGCAGTACTTC.

This clone has a single count. This rearrangement joins TRBV4-3 to TRBJ1-6; D gene unclear. Germline loops: CDR1 LGHNA, CDR2 YSLEER. CDR3 size: 14 residues. V was shortened by 2 bases and J by 7 bases, with 9 bases between the two germline ends. The CDR3: CASSQTTVNSPLHF. The CDR3 nucleotides are TGCGCCAGCAGCCAAACCACAGTGAATTCACCCCTCCACTTT.

The CDR3 spells CASSVQVNTGELFF. The CDR3 region has the DNA TGTGCCAGCAGCGTACAAGTAAACACCGGGGAGCTGTTTTTT. This sequence joins TRBV7-2 and TRBJ2-2; no clear D. Trimming pared 5 bases from V and 2 bases from J, leaving 9 bases between. CDR3 size: 14 residues. Per the germline V gene, CDR1 is SGHTA and CDR2 is FQGNSA.

The genes are TRBV4-3 and TRBJ2-7, with TRBD1 as a possible D gene (5 bases). V was clipped by 0 bases and J by 2 bases, with 11 bases between them. This CDR3 region has 15 residues. Germline CDR1 is LGHNA and CDR2 is YSLEER. The CDR3 reads CASSQEVTAAYEQYF. In DNA form, the CDR3 reads TGCGCCAGCAGCCAAGAAGTGACAGCAGCCTACGAGCAGTACTTC.

This clone was seen a few times. Other DNA sequences in the same sample also yield this CDR3. V is TRBV28 and J is TRBJ2-6, with a weak D call TRBD2 (6 bases). Trimming removed 5 bases at V and 2 bases at J, with 13 bases between. The CDR3 is 16 amino acids. Looked up from germline, CDR1 is MDHEN and CDR2 is SYDVKM. CDR3 loop: CASSPSWGAGANVLTF. CDR3 coding DNA: TGTGCCAGCAGTCCTAGCTGGGGGGCTGGGGCCAACGTCCTGACTTTC.

The chain employs TRBV4-3 and TRBJ2-1; 7 bases map to TRBD2. The trim removed 1 base at V and 5 bases at J, leaving 5 bases unmatched. CDR1 is LGHNA, CDR2 YSLEER, per germline. This CDR3 is built from 15 residues. CDR3 nucleotide sequence: TGCGCCAGCAGCCAAGGTGGGACTACTAACAATGAGCAGTTCTTC. Amino acid sequence: CASSQGGTTNNEQFF.

This chain uses TRBV6-4 with TRBJ2-1; TRBD2 aligns across 8 bases. With V trimmed by 6 bases and J by 4 bases, 8 bases remained unmatched. Germline CDR1 and CDR2: MRHNA and SNTAGT. The CDR3 runs to 15 residues. The CDR3: CASRLLAASYNEQFF. In DNA form, the CDR3 reads TGTGCCAGCAGACTACTAGCGGCCTCTTACAATGAGCAGTTCTTC.

This chain links TRBV28 with TRBJ2-7, with 9 bases matching TRBD1. The CDR3 totals 13 residues. The V gene end was trimmed by 8 bases and the J gene end by 6 bases; junction bases not matched to a gene: 8. Looked up from germline, CDR1 is MDHEN and CDR2 is SYDVKM. The CDR3 nucleotides are TGTGCCAGCCTAAAACAGGGGGCGGTCGAGCAGTACTTC. Residues: CASLKQGAVEQYF.

The CDR3 DNA reads as TGTGCCAGCAGTGTTGACAGAGGCTACACCTTC. Translated, it gives CASSVDRGYTF. The rearrangement joins TRBV2 to TRBJ1-2; tentative D call: TRBD1 (5 bases). Between the trimmed V and J ends, which lost 4 bases and 8 bases, there was a span of 8 bases. The germline V gene encodes CDR1 SNHLY and CDR2 FYNNEI. The CDR3 loop spans 11 amino acids.